These T cell receptor beta chains were read from a single sample in a study of PD-L1 blockade in urothelial cancer. TCRdb's table, derived via immunoSEQ multiplex PCR, lists solely in-frame clones and lacks some. The data contain roughly 130,000 clones, roughly 83% of them singletons. The sequencing used PBMCs, collected around atezolizumab (anti-PD-L1) treatment. Source of these receptors: a man in his fifties with urothelial cancer. The CDR3 runs from the conserved cysteine through the conserved F or W. D genes are given only for firm matches. Rows give clone size only sometimes, using once, few, many, or a class for an expanded clone.

CDR3 DNA: TGTGCCAGCAGGGGGAGCTCACCCCTCCACTTT
CDR3 protein: CASRGSSPLHF
J gene: TRBJ1-6
D gene: .
V gene: TRBV2
clone size: .

CDR3 DNA: TGTGCCAGCAGCTTAAGAGGAAGGGACAGGGTAAATTCACCCCTCCACTTT
CDR3 protein: CASSLRGRDRVNSPLHF
J gene: TRBJ1-6
D gene: TRBD1
V gene: TRBV7-2
clone size: .

CDR3 DNA: TGTGCCAGTAGTCGACAGACAGATACGCAGTATTTT
CDR3 protein: CASSRQTDTQYF
J gene: TRBJ2-3
D gene: .
V gene: TRBV19
clone size: once

CDR3 DNA: TGTGCCAGCAGCTTAACTGGAGGGGCGAACACCGGGGAGCTGTTTTTT
CDR3 protein: CASSLTGGANTGELFF
J gene: TRBJ2-2
D gene: .
V gene: TRBV7-3
clone size: .

CDR3 DNA: TGTGCCAGCACCTTTATAGCGGGAGTGGCTACCGGGGAGCTGTTTTTT
CDR3 protein: CASTFIAGVATGELFF
J gene: TRBJ2-2
D gene: TRBD2
V gene: TRBV5-4
clone size: .

CDR3 DNA: TGTGCCAGCTCACCGGGACAGGGGTTATTCGAGCAGTACTTC
CDR3 protein: CASSPGQGLFEQYF
J gene: TRBJ2-7
D gene: TRBD1
V gene: TRBV18
clone size: .

CDR3 DNA: TGCGCCAGCAGTACCGGGACTAGCGGGAGGGCCTACGAGCAGTACTTC
CDR3 protein: CASSTGTSGRAYEQYF
J gene: TRBJ2-7
D gene: TRBD2
V gene: TRBV10-2
clone size: .

CDR3 DNA: TGTGCCAGCAGTTTAAGGCGGGAGCAGTACTTC
CDR3 protein: CASSLRREQYF
J gene: TRBJ2-7
D gene: .
V gene: TRBV28
clone size: .

CDR3 DNA: TGTGCCAGCAGCAATGTAGGGGGCGCATCCGAAGAAAAACTGTTTTTT
CDR3 protein: CASSNVGGASEEKLFF
J gene: TRBJ1-4
D gene: TRBD1
V gene: TRBV28
clone size: once

CDR3 DNA: TGTGCCAGCAGCGCATACTTGACAGGGAACACTGAAGCTTTCTTT
CDR3 protein: CASSAYLTGNTEAFF
J gene: TRBJ1-1
D gene: .
V gene: TRBV9
clone size: once

CDR3 DNA: TGTGCCATCAGTGACCAACCGGGACAGGGAATGGGGTTTGGCTACACCTTC
CDR3 protein: CAISDQPGQGMGFGYTF
J gene: TRBJ1-2
D gene: TRBD1
V gene: TRBV10-3
clone size: .

CDR3 DNA: TGTGCCAGCTCAGATCTGGCTAGCAATCAGCCCCAGCATTTT
CDR3 protein: CASSDLASNQPQHF
J gene: TRBJ1-5
D gene: .
V gene: TRBV18
clone size: .

CDR3 DNA: TGTGCCTGGAGAGGACTAGCGGGCAATGAGCAGTTCTTC
CDR3 protein: CAWRGLAGNEQFF
J gene: TRBJ2-1
D gene: TRBD2
V gene: TRBV30
clone size: .

CDR3 DNA: TGTGCCTGGAGTGAACAGGATCAGCCCCAGCATTTT
CDR3 protein: CAWSEQDQPQHF
J gene: TRBJ1-5
D gene: .
V gene: TRBV30
clone size: .

CDR3 DNA: TGTGCCAGCTTACTAGCGGGAGCCGGGGAGCTGTTTTTT
CDR3 protein: CASLLAGAGELFF
J gene: TRBJ2-2
D gene: TRBD2
V gene: TRBV2
clone size: .

CDR3 DNA: TGCAGCTCACAGGGGAAAGCGGGAGTGGCCTACAATGAGCAGTTCTTC
CDR3 protein: CSSQGKAGVAYNEQFF
J gene: TRBJ2-1
D gene: .
V gene: TRBV29-1
clone size: .